This T cell receptor beta chain is from a study of T cell repertoires in cytomegalovirus infection. Germline-derived CDR1 and CDR2 are DFQATT and SNEGSKA (reference sequence). The CDR3 has 13 residues. V gave up 0 bases and J gave up 8 bases, with 13 bases separating them. TCRdb re-analysed the reads in MiXCR, keeping a single row per CDR3 protein. This sample yields about 740,000 distinct CDR3 sequences, of which 35% to 45% are seen a single time; around 3% belongs to the top ten. V usage is TRBV20-1 and J usage is TRBJ1-2, with a possible D match to TRBD1 (6 bases). The sample consisted of PBMCs. The sequence came from a human donor in good health (CMV status not recorded). Some clones in this sample may be carry-over from other donors' samples. The CDR3 here is CSARETGLLGYTF. CDR3 coding DNA: TGCAGTGCTAGAGAAACAGGGCTTTTAGGCTACACCTTC.